This T cell receptor beta chain is drawn from a study of cytomegalovirus exposure and HLA in healthy donors. Study-wide findings and caveats: According to reports, the classifier identified cytomegalovirus status with high specificity and sensitivity.

Details on this clone: Its specificity is unknown.

This CDR3 comprises 15 residues. V dropped 3 bases and J dropped 5; count of bases not matched to a gene: 8. Per the germline V gene, CDR1 is KGHSH and CDR2 is LQKENI. The PCR ran on 60 Vbeta and 13 Jbeta primers. The repertoire was sequenced with immunoSEQ multiplex PCR; TCRdb's copy has only in-frame clones and lacks some. This table has 160,000 or so clones, approximately 72% appearing once. The source is a female donor in good health and CMV-seronegative. Sequencing was performed on PBMCs. The chain is built from TRBV18 and TRBJ1-1, with TRBD1 matching 8 bases. The CDR3 here is CASSPQDREDTEAFF. CDR3 coding DNA: TGTGCCAGCTCACCGCAGGACAGGGAGGATACTGAAGCTTTCTTT.